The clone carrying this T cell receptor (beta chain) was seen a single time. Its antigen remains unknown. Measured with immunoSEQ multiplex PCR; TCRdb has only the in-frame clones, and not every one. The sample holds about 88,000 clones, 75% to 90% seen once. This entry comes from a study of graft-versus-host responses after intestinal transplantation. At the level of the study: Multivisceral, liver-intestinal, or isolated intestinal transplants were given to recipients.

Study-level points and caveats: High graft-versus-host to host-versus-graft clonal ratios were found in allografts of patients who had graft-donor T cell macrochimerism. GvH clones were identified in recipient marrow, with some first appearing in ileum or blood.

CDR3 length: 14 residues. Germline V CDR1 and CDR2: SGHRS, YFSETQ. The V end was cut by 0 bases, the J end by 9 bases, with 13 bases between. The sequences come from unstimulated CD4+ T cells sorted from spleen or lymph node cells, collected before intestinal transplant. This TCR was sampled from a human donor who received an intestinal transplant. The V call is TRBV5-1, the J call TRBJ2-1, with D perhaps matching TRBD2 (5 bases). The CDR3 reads CASSLEVRASEQFF. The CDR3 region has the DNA TGCGCCAGCAGCTTGGAGGTGCGGGCAAGTGAGCAGTTCTTC.